This T cell receptor beta chain was found in a study of CD8 T cells in ankylosing spondylitis. Study observations and caveats: There was a TCR beta motif, made of eight highly homologous variants, that appeared characteristic of ankylosing spondylitis blood.

TCRdb ran MiXCR on the 5' RACE reads and lists one entry per CDR3 protein. The sample has fewer than 550,000 distinct CDR3 sequences; under 5.5% are singletons. There are many counts of this clonotype. Its antigen is still unknown. Germline values: CDR1 SGHVS, CDR2 FNYEAQ. V lost 1 base, J lost 5 bases, and 14 bases lay in between. The CDR3 consists of 15 residues. Source material: blood, either unsorted or a sorted T cell fraction (not recorded which). J is TRBJ1-2 and V is TRBV7-6; D perhaps matches TRBD1 (5 bases). The source of this sequence is a male donor with ankylosing spondylitis. The CDR3 protein is CASSLGGRWTYGYTF. The CDR3 DNA follows: TGTGCCAGCAGCTTAGGGGGGAGGTGGACGTATGGCTACACCTTC.